The entry below describes one T cell receptor beta chain. Its antigen is undetermined. These data come from a study of response to subunit inactivated influenza vaccine. TCRdb processed the RT-PCR reads anew with MiXCR; each CDR3 protein has one entry. The sample includes roughly 710,000 distinct CDR3 sequences, around 15% of them seen just once. Findings of the study overall: Every seasonal influenza vaccination brings in few new T cells, the authors suggested.

The receptor was derived from a man between 50 and 59 years old who received an inactivated influenza vaccine. Material: PBMCs from blood, obtained around two weeks before vaccination.

CDR3 nucleotide sequence: TGTGCCAGCAGCTTAGGGACGGTTCGGTCCAATGAGCAGTTCTTC. It translates to CASSLGTVRSNEQFF. The genes are TRBV11-2 and TRBJ2-1; D is unclear. The length of the CDR3 is 15 residues. With 1 base removed from V and 6 bases from J, the gap between germline ends came to 13 bases. Germline CDR1 is SGHAT and CDR2 is FQNNGV.